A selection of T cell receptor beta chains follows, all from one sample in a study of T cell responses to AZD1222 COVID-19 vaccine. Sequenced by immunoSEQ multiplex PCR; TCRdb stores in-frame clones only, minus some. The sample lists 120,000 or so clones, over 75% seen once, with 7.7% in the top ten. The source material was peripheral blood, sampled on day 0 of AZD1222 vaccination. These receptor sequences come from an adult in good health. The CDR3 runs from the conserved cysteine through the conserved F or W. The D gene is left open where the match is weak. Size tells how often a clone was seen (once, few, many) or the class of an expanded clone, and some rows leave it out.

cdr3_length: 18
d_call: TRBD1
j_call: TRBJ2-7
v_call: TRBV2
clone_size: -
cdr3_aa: CASSGPGQGTRSSYEQYF
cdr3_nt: TGTGCCAGCAGTGGGCCGGGACAGGGGACCAGGAGCTCCTACGAGCAGTACTTC

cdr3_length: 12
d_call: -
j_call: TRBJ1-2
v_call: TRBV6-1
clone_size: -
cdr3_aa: CASSDQLYGYTF
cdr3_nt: TGTGCCAGCAGTGACCAACTCTATGGCTACACCTTC

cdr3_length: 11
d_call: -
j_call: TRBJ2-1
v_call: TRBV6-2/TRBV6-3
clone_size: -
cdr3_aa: CASSKHNEQFF
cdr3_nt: TGTGCCAGCAGTAAACACAATGAGCAGTTCTTC

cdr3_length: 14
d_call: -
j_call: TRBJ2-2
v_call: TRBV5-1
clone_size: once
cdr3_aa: CASRPDTVQGELFF
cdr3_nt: TGCGCCAGCAGACCTGACACCGTCCAGGGGGAGCTGTTTTTT

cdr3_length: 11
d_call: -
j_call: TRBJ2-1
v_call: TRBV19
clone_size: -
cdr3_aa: CASNKGNEQFF
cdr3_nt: TGTGCCAGTAATAAGGGTAATGAGCAGTTCTTC

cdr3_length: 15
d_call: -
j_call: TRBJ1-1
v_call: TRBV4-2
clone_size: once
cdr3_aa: CASSQPGTTNTEAFF
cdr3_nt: TGTGCCAGCAGCCAACCCGGGACAACGAACACTGAAGCTTTCTTT

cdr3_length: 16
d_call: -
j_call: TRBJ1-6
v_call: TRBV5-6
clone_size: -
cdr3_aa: CASSLALGQGNSPLHF
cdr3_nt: TGTGCCAGCAGCTTGGCTTTGGGGCAGGGTAATTCACCCCTCCACTTT

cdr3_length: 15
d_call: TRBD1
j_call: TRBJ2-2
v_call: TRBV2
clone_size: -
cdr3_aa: CASSEGRGPTGELFF
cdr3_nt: TGTGCCAGCAGTGAGGGCAGGGGGCCCACCGGGGAGCTGTTTTTT

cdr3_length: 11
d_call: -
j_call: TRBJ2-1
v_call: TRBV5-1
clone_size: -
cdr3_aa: CASSDNNEQFF
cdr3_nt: TGCGCCAGCAGCGATAACAATGAGCAGTTCTTC

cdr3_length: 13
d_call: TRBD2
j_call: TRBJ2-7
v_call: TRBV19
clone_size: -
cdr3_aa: CASSPLLAGEQYF
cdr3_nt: TGTGCCAGTAGTCCCCTACTAGCGGGCGAGCAGTACTTC

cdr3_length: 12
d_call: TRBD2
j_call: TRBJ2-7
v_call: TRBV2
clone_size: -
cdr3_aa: CASTREYYEQYF
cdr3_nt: TGTGCCAGCACGCGGGAGTACTACGAGCAGTACTTC

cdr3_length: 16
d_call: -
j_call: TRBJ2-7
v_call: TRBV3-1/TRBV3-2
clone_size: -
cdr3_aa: CASSQGPTGLSYEQYF
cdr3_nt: TGTGCCAGCAGCCAGGGCCCCACAGGTCTCTCCTACGAGCAGTACTTC

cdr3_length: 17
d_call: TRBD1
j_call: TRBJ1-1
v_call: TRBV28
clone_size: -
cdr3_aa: CASTPLGGTGERTEAFF
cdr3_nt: TGTGCCAGCACCCCCCTAGGCGGGACAGGGGAGAGGACTGAAGCTTTCTTT

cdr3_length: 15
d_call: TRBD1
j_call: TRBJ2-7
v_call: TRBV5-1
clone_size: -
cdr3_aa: CASSPGTGGSNEQYF
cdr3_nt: TGCGCCAGCAGCCCCGGGACAGGCGGTTCCAACGAGCAGTACTTC

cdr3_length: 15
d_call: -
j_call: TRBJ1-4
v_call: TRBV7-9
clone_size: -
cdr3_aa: CASSRKQGGNEKLFF
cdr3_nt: TGTGCCAGCAGCCGAAAACAAGGGGGGAATGAAAAACTGTTTTTT

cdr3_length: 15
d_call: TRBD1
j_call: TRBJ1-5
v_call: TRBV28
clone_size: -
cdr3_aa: CASSLVQGAIQPQHF
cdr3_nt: TGTGCCAGCAGTTTAGTCCAGGGGGCTATTCAGCCCCAGCATTTT

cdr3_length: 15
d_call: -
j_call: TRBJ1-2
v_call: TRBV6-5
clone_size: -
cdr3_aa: CASIGQEFSNYGYTF
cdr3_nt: TGTGCCAGCATCGGTCAAGAGTTTAGTAACTATGGCTACACCTTC

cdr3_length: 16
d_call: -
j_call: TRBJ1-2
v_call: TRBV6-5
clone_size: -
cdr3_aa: CASSYRPEISNYGYTF
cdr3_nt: TGTGCCAGCAGTTACCGGCCGGAGATCTCTAACTATGGCTACACCTTC

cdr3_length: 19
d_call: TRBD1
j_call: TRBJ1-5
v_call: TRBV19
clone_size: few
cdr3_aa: CASSLPRGQSSVVNQPQHF
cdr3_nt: TGTGCCAGTAGCCTGCCGAGGGGACAGTCTTCTGTGGTTAATCAGCCCCAGCATTTT

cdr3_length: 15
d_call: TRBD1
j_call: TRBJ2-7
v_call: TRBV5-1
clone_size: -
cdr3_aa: CASSLASNRGNEQYF
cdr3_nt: TGCGCCAGCAGCTTGGCCAGTAACAGGGGCAACGAGCAGTACTTC

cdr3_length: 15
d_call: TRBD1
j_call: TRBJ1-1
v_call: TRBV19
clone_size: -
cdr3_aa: CASSIGQGSGAEAFF
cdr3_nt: TGTGCCAGTAGTATAGGACAGGGGAGTGGCGCTGAAGCTTTCTTT

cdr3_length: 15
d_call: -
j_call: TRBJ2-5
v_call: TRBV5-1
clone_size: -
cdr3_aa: CASSPAVFLRETQYF
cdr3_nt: TGCGCCAGCAGCCCGGCCGTCTTTCTCCGAGAGACCCAGTACTTC

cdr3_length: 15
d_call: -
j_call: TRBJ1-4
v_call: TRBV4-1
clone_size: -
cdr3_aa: CASSPSGAWSEKLFF
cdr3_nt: TGCGCCAGCAGCCCGTCGGGGGCTTGGAGTGAAAAACTGTTTTTT

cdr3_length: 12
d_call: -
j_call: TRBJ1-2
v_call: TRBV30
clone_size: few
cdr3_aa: CAWAGLLEGYTF
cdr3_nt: TGTGCCTGGGCCGGACTATTAGAGGGCTACACCTTC

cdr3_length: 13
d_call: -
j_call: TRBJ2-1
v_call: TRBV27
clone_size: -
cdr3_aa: CVVGLDSYNEQFF
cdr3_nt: TGTGTGGTGGGGCTAGACTCCTACAATGAGCAGTTCTTC

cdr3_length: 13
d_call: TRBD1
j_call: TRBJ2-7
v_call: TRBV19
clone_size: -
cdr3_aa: CASSIGQGGEQYF
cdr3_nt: TGTGCCAGTAGTATAGGACAGGGCGGCGAGCAGTACTTC

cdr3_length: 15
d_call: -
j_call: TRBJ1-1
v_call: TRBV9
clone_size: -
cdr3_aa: CASSVGNRLNTEAFF
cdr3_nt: TGTGCCAGCAGCGTAGGTAACAGGCTCAACACTGAAGCTTTCTTT

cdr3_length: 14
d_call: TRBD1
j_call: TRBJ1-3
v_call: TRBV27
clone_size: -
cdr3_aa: CASRETGTGNTIYF
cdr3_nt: TGTGCCAGCAGGGAGACAGGGACTGGAAACACCATATATTTT